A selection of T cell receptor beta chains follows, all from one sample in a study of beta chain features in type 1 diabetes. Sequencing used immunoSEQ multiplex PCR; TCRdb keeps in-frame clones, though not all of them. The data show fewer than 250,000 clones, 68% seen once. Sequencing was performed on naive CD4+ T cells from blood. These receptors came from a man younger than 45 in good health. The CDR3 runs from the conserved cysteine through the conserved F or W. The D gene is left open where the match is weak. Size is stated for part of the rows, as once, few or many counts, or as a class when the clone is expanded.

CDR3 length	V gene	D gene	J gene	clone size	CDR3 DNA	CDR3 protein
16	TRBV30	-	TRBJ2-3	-	TGTGCCTGGAGTAACCACGGAGGGGCCAGCACAGATACGCAGTATTTT	CAWSNHGGASTDTQYF
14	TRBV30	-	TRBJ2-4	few	TGTGCCTGGAACCCGTCCGGGACTCTAAACATTCAGTACTTC	CAWNPSGTLNIQYF
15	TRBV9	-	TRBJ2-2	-	TGTGCCAGCAGCGTATCACGCCCGAACACCGGGGAGCTGTTTTTT	CASSVSRPNTGELFF
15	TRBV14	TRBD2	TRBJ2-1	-	TGTGCCAGCAGACCGACTAGCGGATCCTACAATGAGCAGTTCTTC	CASRPTSGSYNEQFF
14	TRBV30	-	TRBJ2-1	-	TGTGCCTGGAGACAGGGTCGGGAGTACAATGAGCAGTTCTTC	CAWRQGREYNEQFF
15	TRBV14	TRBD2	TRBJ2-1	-	TGTGCCAGGAGGTGGTCGGAGCGGGAGAGGAATGAGCAGTTCTTC	CARRWSERERNEQFF
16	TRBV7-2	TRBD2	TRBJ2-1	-	TGTGCCAGCAGCTTACGGCTAGCGGGAGATTTCCATGAGCAGTTCTTC	CASSLRLAGDFHEQFF
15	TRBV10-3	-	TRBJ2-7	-	TGTGCCATCAGTGACCCCAAAACAGACAGGTTCGAGCAGTACTTC	CAISDPKTDRFEQYF
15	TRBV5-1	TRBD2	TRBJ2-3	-	TGCGCCAGCAGCTTAAGCGGGACCACCACAGATACGCAGTATTTT	CASSLSGTTTDTQYF
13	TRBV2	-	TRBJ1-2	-	TGTGCCAGCAGAGCGGACGGGAACTATGGCTACACCTTC	CASRADGNYGYTF
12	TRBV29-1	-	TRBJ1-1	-	TGCAGCCCCGGGTCGGTAAATACTGAAGCTTTCTTT	CSPGSVNTEAFF
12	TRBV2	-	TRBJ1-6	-	TGTGCCAGCAGTGAAAAGGGGGCACCCCTCCACTTT	CASSEKGAPLHF
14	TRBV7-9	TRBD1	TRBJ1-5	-	TGTGCCAGCAGCTTCGGACAGGGTGATCAGCCCCAGCATTTT	CASSFGQGDQPQHF
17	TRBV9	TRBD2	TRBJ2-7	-	TGTGCCAGCAGCCCGCACCCACCTAGCGGGGGTTCCTACGAGCAGTACTTC	CASSPHPPSGGSYEQYF
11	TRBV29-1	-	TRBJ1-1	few	TGCAGCGTTGCGAGAAACACTGAAGCTTTCTTT	CSVARNTEAFF
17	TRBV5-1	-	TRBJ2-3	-	TGCGCCAGCAGCTCGAGACCTCGGGGGCTTAGCACAGATACGCAGTATTTT	CASSSRPRGLSTDTQYF
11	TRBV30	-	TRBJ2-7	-	TGTGCCTGGAGCAAACTCTACGAGCAGTACTTC	CAWSKLYEQYF
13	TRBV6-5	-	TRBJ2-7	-	TGTGCCAGCAGCCAAATGAGAGCTCGCGAGCAGTACTTC	CASSQMRAREQYF
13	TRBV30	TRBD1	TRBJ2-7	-	TGTGCCTGGACTGGAGGGACAGGGGACGAGCAGTACTTC	CAWTGGTGDEQYF
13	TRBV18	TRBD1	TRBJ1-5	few	TGTGCCAGCTCCCCCGGACAGGATCAGCCCCAGCATTTT	CASSPGQDQPQHF
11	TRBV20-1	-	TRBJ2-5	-	TGCAGTGCACTGTACCAAGAGACCCAGTACTTC	CSALYQETQYF
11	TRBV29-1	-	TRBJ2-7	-	TGCAGCGGCGGGACGGCGGGGGAGCAGTACTTC	CSGGTAGEQYF
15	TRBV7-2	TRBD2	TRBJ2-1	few	TGTGCCAGCAGCTTCCTAGCGGGATCCTACAATGAGCAGTTCTTC	CASSFLAGSYNEQFF
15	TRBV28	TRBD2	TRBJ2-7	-	TGTGCCAGCAGTACGCTACTAGCGGGAGGCTACGAGCAGTACTTC	CASSTLLAGGYEQYF
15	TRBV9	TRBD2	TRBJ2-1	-	TGTGCCAGCAGCGTAGTAGCGGGAGTAATAGAAGAGCAGTTCTTC	CASSVVAGVIEEQFF
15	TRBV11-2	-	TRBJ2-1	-	TGTGCCAGCAGGCCCGGACGGGCCACCTACAATGAGCAGTTCTTC	CASRPGRATYNEQFF
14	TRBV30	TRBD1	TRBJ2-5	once	TGTGCCTGGAGTTTTCGACAGGGCCAAGAGACCCAGTACTTC	CAWSFRQGQETQYF
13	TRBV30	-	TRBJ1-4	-	TGTGCCTCCCTGGCCCGGGGCCAAGAAAAACTGTTTTTT	CASLARGQEKLFF
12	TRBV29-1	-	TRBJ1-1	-	TGCAGCGTTGTCGGGGGGAACACTGAAGCTTTCTTT	CSVVGGNTEAFF
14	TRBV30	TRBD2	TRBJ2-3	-	TGTGCCTGGGCTAGCGGGGGGAGCACAGATACGCAGTATTTT	CAWASGGSTDTQYF
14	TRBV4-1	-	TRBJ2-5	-	TGCGCCAGCAGCCAACTGACAGCTGCCGGGACCCAGTACTTC	CASSQLTAAGTQYF
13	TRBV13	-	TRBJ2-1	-	TGTGCCAGCAGCCCGAGGAGCTACAATGAGCAGTTCTTC	CASSPRSYNEQFF
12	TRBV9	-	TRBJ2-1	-	TGTGCCAGCAGCCCCCCGTATGGAGAGCAGTTCTTC	CASSPPYGEQFF
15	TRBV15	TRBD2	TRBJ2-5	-	TGTGCCACCAGCAGAGGTGGCGGGAGGCAAGAGACCCAGTACTTC	CATSRGGGRQETQYF
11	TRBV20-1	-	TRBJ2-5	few	TGCAGTGCTATTAAGGGGGAGACCCAGTACTTC	CSAIKGETQYF
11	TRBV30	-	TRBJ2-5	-	TGTGCCTTCGGGGATCGGGAGACCCAGTACTTC	CAFGDRETQYF
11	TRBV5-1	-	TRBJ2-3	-	TGCGCCAGCAGCTCGAGGGGTACGCAGTATTTT	CASSSRGTQYF
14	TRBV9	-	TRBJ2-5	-	TGTGCCAGCAGCGCCCGGGACACCCAAGAGACCCAGTACTTC	CASSARDTQETQYF
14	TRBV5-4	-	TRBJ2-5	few	TGTGCCAGCAGCGGGGGGACAGAAGAAGAGACCCAGTACTTC	CASSGGTEEETQYF
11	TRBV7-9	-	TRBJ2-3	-	TGTGCCAGCAGCTTTCAAGATACGCAGTATTTT	CASSFQDTQYF
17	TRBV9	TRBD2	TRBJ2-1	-	TGTGCCAGCAGCTCCACACCTGGGACTAGCTGGTTCAATGAGCAGTTCTTC	CASSSTPGTSWFNEQFF
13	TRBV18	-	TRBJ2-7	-	TGTGCCAGCTCACCCCATCCATACAGCGAGCAGTACTTC	CASSPHPYSEQYF
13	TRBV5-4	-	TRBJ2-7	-	TGTGCCAGCAGCTTGGATTTCTTCTACGAACAGTACTTC	CASSLDFFYEQYF
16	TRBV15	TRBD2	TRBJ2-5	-	TGTGCCACCAGCAGAGGGGTAGCGGGAGCCCAAGAGACCCAGTACTTC	CATSRGVAGAQETQYF
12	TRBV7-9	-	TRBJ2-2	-	TGTGCCAGCAGCTTAGGGCCCGGGGAGCTGTTTTTT	CASSLGPGELFF
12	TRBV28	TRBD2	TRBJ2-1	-	TGTGCCAGCAGTGGTACTAGCGGGAGTTACTTCTTC	CASSGTSGSYFF
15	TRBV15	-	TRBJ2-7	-	TGTGCCACCAGCAGAGATCCAGGGGCATCCTACGAGCAGTACTTC	CATSRDPGASYEQYF
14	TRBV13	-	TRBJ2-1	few	TGTGCCAGCAGGAAGGGGGGAGGGCCCAATGAGCAGTTCTTC	CASRKGGGPNEQFF
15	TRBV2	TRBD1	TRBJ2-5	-	TGTGCCAGCAGTCCCGGGACAGGGGGCGAGCAGACCCAGTACTTC	CASSPGTGGEQTQYF
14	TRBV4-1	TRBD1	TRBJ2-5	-	TGCGCCAGCAGCCATTATGGGACAGAAGAGACCCAGTACTTC	CASSHYGTEETQYF
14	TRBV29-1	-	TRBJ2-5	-	TGCAGCGGTGGTTTCCGGCAGATACAAGAGACCCAGTACTTC	CSGGFRQIQETQYF
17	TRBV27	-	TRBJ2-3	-	TGTGCCAGCAGGTCCTTAGGGGGTGGAGGGCCCGCAGATACGCAGTATTTT	CASRSLGGGGPADTQYF
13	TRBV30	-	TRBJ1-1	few	TGTGCCTGGAGTGTATCCGGGGGCACTGAAGCTTTCTTT	CAWSVSGGTEAFF